The clone carrying this T cell receptor beta chain was seen once. Its antigen remains unknown. Naivety among CD8 cells was defined by CD45RO negativity and positive CCR7 selection, thereby excluding terminally differentiated effector memory CD45RA+ cells. Clones were read by immunoSEQ multiplex PCR, and TCRdb kept only the in-frame ones, dropping some. The sample contains 630,000 or so clones, 98% of which appear only once. These data originate in a study of shared clonotypes between healthy human individuals. Broader study findings: Read depth was anticipated to influence clonotype sharing among donors.

Sequenced input: naive CD8+ T cells sorted from blood. This TCR was sampled from a man between 25 and 39 years old in good health.

DNA for the CDR3: TGTGCCAGCAGCGCCGGGCAAGCGGAGAACACCGGGGAGCTGTTTTTT. It yields the protein CASSAGQAENTGELFF. This chain connects TRBV2 to TRBJ2-2; tentative D call: TRBD2 (5 bases). CDR1 is SNHLY, CDR2 FYNNEI, per germline. The CDR3 covers 16 residues. V lost 6 bases to trimming and J lost 1 base, with 15 bases between them.